This TCR beta chain was found in a study of blood T cell repertoires in COVID-19. Trimming removed 2 bases from V and 4 bases from J; junction bases left unmatched: 7. In germline, CDR1 is MGHRA, CDR2 YSYEKL. This CDR3 has 16 amino acids. Repertoires were generated with immunoSEQ multiplex PCR, while TCRdb's copy carries only in-frame clones and drops some. The profile shows around 50,000 clones, roughly nine tenths of them singletons. The chain uses TRBV4-1 and TRBJ2-1; TRBD2 matches at 8 bases. This receptor was identified in a man between 65 and 80 years old with active COVID-19. Sequenced input: peripheral blood. CDR3 protein: CASSQQVAGWYNEQFF. In nucleotides, the CDR3 is TGCGCCAGCAGCCAACAGGTAGCGGGGTGGTACAATGAGCAGTTCTTC.